Listed here is a single TCR beta chain. Its antigen is not identified. This specimen belongs to a study of cytomegalovirus exposure and HLA in healthy donors. Researchers ran the PCR with 60 Vbeta and 13 Jbeta primers. Assay used: immunoSEQ multiplex PCR; TCRdb lists only in-frame clones, some missing. The data contain approximately 130,000 clones, 81% of them seen just once; the ten biggest clones take up about 0.75%. Though nominally healthy at sampling, donors likely had unrecorded immune exposures. Overall study results and limits: Other equally common chains were less clonally expanded than HLA-associated TCR beta chains, a later analysis showed. Relative to the approximately 660-donor mean, N-insertions were reportedly fewer in an Asian-associated ancestry cluster in a later analysis.

The CDR3 has 15 amino acids. The germline V and J ends were trimmed by 3 bases and 8 bases, with 19 bases remaining between them. Germline CDR1 is GTSNPN and CDR2 is SVGIG (reference sequence). The gene calls are TRBV30 and TRBJ1-4, with a possible D match to TRBD1 (5 bases). The sample consisted of PBMCs. This clonotype was sampled from a man aged 18 to 29 in good health and CMV-seronegative. The CDR3 nucleotides are TGTGCCTGGAGATACAGGCCCAGCGATGGAGAAAAACTGTTTTTT. It encodes CAWRYRPSDGEKLFF.